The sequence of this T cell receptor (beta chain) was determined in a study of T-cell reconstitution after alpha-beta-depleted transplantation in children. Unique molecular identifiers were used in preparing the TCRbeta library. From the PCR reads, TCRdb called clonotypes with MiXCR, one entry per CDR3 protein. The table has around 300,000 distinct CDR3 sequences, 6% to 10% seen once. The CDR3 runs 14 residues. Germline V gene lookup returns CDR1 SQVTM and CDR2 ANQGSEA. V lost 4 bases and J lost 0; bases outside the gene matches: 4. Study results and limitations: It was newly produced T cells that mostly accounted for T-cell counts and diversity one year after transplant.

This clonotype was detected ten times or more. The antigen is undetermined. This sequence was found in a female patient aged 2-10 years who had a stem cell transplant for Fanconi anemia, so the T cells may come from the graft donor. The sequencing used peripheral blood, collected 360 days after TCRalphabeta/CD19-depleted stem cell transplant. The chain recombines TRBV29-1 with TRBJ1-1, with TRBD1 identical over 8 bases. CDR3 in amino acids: CSVAGTGMNTEAFF. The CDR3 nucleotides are TGCAGCGTTGCCGGGACAGGCATGAACACTGAAGCTTTCTTT.